The 15 T cell receptor beta chains below come from one sample, sequenced in a study of blood T cells in healthy people across ages (dated by TCRdb to about 2015). Libraries were made using 5' RACE. Sequencing instrument: Illumina HiSeq 2500. A second PCR of about 7 to 12 cycles was run with a J-beta primer mix and a sample-barcoded 5' primer. TCRdb cleaned the public reads at Q25 with fastp, built clones with MiXCR and kept in-frame beta chains. Each entry is one CDR3 protein sequence, shown with its most common DNA and genes. This sample has roughly 680,000 distinct CDR3 sequences in its table, and around 20% of those were observed once. The ten largest make up roughly 3.6% of the sample. The sample comprised blood. These receptors were taken from a man aged 70-80 years in good health.

This clonotype was observed a handful of times. The chain couples TRBV20-1 to TRBJ1-1, with D possibly being TRBD1 (6 bases). CDR3 length: 13 residues. V was clipped by 3 bases and J by 2 bases, with 10 bases between them. Germline V lookup: CDR1 DFQATT, CDR2 SNEGSKA (reference sequence). The CDR3 DNA sequence: TGCAGTGCTAGGAAGGACAGTAACACTGAAGCTTTCTTT. As protein: CSARKDSNTEAFF.

The count of this clonotype is one. This chain links TRBV7-9 with TRBJ2-3; TRBD2 matches 10 bases. The CDR3 runs 16 residues. With V trimmed by 1 base and J by 6 bases, 7 bases remained unmatched. The germline CDR1 and CDR2 sequences are SEHNR and FQNEAQ (reference sequence). The CDR3 coding sequence is TGTGCCAGCAGCTTAGAAGCGGGAGGGCCTTCGGATACGCAGTATTTT. Protein: CASSLEAGGPSDTQYF.

Comments on this clonotype: Compared with germline, one end of the junction differs, possibly owing to a read error. The chain carries TRBV2 and TRBJ2-5, with D possibly matching TRBD1 (7 bases). The end of the DNA fits TRBJ2-1 better, so the J call may be wrong. The germline CDR1 and CDR2 sequences are SNHLY and FYNNEI. The CDR3 has 16 amino acids. This chain's CDR3 is CASRPLRGLADNEQFF. CDR3 nucleotides: TGTGCCAGCAGACCTCTCAGGGGGTTAGCGGACAACGAGCAGTTCTTC.

This sequence joins TRBV6-5 and TRBJ1-6; 10 nucleotides match TRBD1. Germline V lookup: CDR1 MNHEY, CDR2 SVGAGI. CDR3 length: 18 amino acids. The junction had 10 bases not matched to a gene; V was cut back by 2 bases and J by 6 bases. The CDR3 reads CASSYDLPGTGVNSPLHF. As DNA, the CDR3 is TGTGCCAGCAGTTACGACTTGCCCGGGACAGGGGTTAATTCACCCCTCCACTTT.

There are a few counts of this clonotype. At one boundary the junction diverges from the germline segment, which might be a read error. The chain links TRBV7-9 to TRBJ2-7; 7 bases fit TRBD2. The CDR3 contains 15 residues. Germline lookup yields CDR1 SEHNR and CDR2 FQNEAQ (reference sequence). The CDR3 is CAGSFTGGNVYEQYF. The CDR3 DNA reads as TGTGCCGGCAGCTTCACGGGAGGTAACGTTTACGAGCAGTACTTC.

This clonotype was observed a handful of times. The chain couples TRBV7-6 to TRBJ2-3; possibly TRBD2 for D (5 bases). V was pared by 2 bases and J by 0 bases, with 12 bases between. CDR1 and CDR2 from the germline V gene are SGHVS and FNYEAQ. This CDR3 is 16 amino acids long. The CDR3 bases are TGTGCCAGCAGCTTACCTTACCGGGGTAGCACAGATACGCAGTATTTT. It specifies CASSLPYRGSTDTQYF.

This clonotype has a handful of counts. V is TRBV29-1 and J is TRBJ1-4; D gene ambiguous. The CDR3 extends over 13 amino acids. Germline V gene sequence: CDR1 SQVTM, CDR2 ANQGSEA. V lost 4 bases and J lost 3, with 9 bases in between. The CDR3 bases are TGCAGCGTTGCTGGGGTCCCTAATGAAAAACTGTTTTTT. Its protein is CSVAGVPNEKLFF.

This clonotype appeared a few times. V usage is TRBV3-1 and J usage is TRBJ2-3, with no clear D. The CDR3 runs to 11 residues. Germline CDR1 LGHDT, CDR2 YNNKEL (reference sequence). Deletions cut 3 bases from V and 8 bases from J, with 6 bases between. The CDR3, as DNA: TGTGCCAGCAGCCAGCCCGGTACGCAGTATTTT. Residues: CASSQPGTQYF.

The V and J genes are TRBV12-3 or TRBV12-4 and TRBJ1-1; the match to TRBD1 covers 7 bases. The CDR3 has 16 residues. V dropped 5 bases and J dropped 0; count of bases not matched to a gene: 9. Written as DNA, the CDR3 is TGTGCCAGCAGTCCGGACAGGAGCGGGATGAACACTGAAGCTTTCTTT. Translated: CASSPDRSGMNTEAFF.

The sample holds a few counts of this clonotype. The genes are TRBV6-1 and TRBJ1-4, with D perhaps matching TRBD1 (5 bases). The ends were cut back, 5 bases at V and 4 bases at J, with 11 bases in the middle. Germline V gene lookup returns CDR1 MNHNS and CDR2 SASEGT. The CDR3 contains 14 residues. In DNA form, the CDR3 reads TGTGCCAGCAGTCCGGGACGGCATAATGAAAAACTGTTTTTT. Translated: CASSPGRHNEKLFF.

In this sample, this clonotype turned up many times. This rearrangement joins TRBV7-2 to TRBJ2-2, with D tentatively TRBD2 (6 bases). V lost 5 bases, J lost 3 bases, and 13 bases lay in between. The CDR3 runs to 15 residues. CDR1 is SGHTA and CDR2 is FQGNSA in the germline V gene. CDR3 bases: TGTGCCAGCAGCCCGTTGACTAGTTACACCGGGGAGCTGTTTTTT. It yields the protein CASSPLTSYTGELFF. Drawing the rest from reference TRBV7-2 and TRBJ2-2, the complete variable domain is GAGVSQSPSNKVTEKGKDVELRCDPISGHTALYWYRQSLGQGLEFLIYFQGNSAPDKSGLPSDRFSAERTGGSVSTLTIQRTQQEDSAVYLCASSPLTSYTGELFFGEGSRLTVL.

This clonotype occurred a few times. Possible read error: a much larger clone is one base away. The chain employs TRBV2 and TRBJ2-7, with D possibly being TRBD1 (5 bases). The CDR3 loop spans 12 amino acids. Per the germline V gene, CDR1 is SNHLY and CDR2 is FYNNEI. CDR3 amino acids: CTTETDSYEQYF. The CDR3 nucleotides are TGTACCACCGAGACAGACTCCTACGAGCAGTACTTC.

The table lists this clonotype with many counts. The rearrangement links TRBV9 to TRBJ1-1, with D tentatively TRBD1 (5 bases). The V gene lost 0 bases and the J gene lost 4 bases, with 13 bases spanning the gap. Per germline, CDR1 SGDLS and CDR2 YYNGEE. This CDR3 contains 15 residues. The chain's CDR3 is CASSVEQAGFTEAFF. The DNA of the CDR3 is TGTGCCAGCAGCGTAGAACAGGCCGGGTTCACTGAAGCTTTCTTT.

The chain recombines TRBV10-1 with TRBJ2-2, with no clear D. The CDR3 has 13 amino acids. CDR1 WNHNN and CDR2 SYGVQD come from the germline V gene (reference sequence). Trimming pared 4 bases from V and 0 bases from J, leaving 3 bases between. The DNA for the CDR3 is TGCGCCAGCAGTGCAGCGAACACCGGGGAGCTGTTTTTT. Amino acids: CASSAANTGELFF.

This clonotype has a handful of counts. The chain links TRBV9 to TRBJ2-3; D might be TRBD2 (6 bases). Trimming left V 1 base short and J 2 bases short, with 14 bases between. The CDR3 runs to 16 residues. CDR1 is SGDLS and CDR2 is YYNGEE in the germline V gene. The CDR3 is CASSVIGAGTTDTQYF. Here the CDR3 DNA reads TGTGCCAGCAGCGTAATTGGCGCGGGAACCACAGATACGCAGTATTTT.